There are many counts of the clone carrying this T cell receptor beta chain. This CDR3 region has 10 residues. The germline gives CDR1 SQVTM, CDR2 ANQGSEA. V lost 6 bases, J lost 3 bases, and 5 bases lay in between. For TCRbeta, the library was prepared with unique molecular identifiers. TCRdb re-analysed the PCR reads in MiXCR, keeping a single row per CDR3 protein. The sample records 230,000 or so distinct CDR3 sequences, around 12% being singletons. This entry is derived from a study of T-cell reconstitution after alpha-beta-depleted transplantation in children. This TCR was recovered from a human donor who donated a stem cell graft to a child with acute lymphoblastic leukemia. The chain couples TRBV29-1 to TRBJ2-5; D is undetermined. Here the sequenced sample was PBMCs from the stem cell graft donor, taken from the stem cell graft. The CDR3 region has the DNA TGCAGCGTCGAGAAAGAGACCCAGTACTTC. Protein product: CSVEKETQYF.